Following are 31 T cell receptor beta chains from one sample sequenced in a study of shared clonotypes between healthy human individuals. Produced via immunoSEQ multiplex PCR; TCRdb's table is partial and in-frame only. This sample has roughly 1.4 million clones, with around 98.5% found just once. Sequencing used naive CD4+ T cells sorted from blood. The subset is: CD45RA+ positively selected. Receptor source: a man aged 30 to 45 in good health.

The rearrangement uses TRBV29-1 and TRBJ1-1, with TRBD1 as a possible D gene (5 bases). The germline CDR1 and CDR2 sequences are SQVTM and ANQGSEA. V was shortened by 8 bases and J by 0 bases, with 13 bases between the two germline ends. CDR3 size: 13 residues. The CDR3: CSPGGELNTEAFF. The DNA for the CDR3 is TGCAGCCCTGGGGGGGAACTGAACACTGAAGCTTTCTTT.

The chain has TRBV30 and TRBJ2-2; perhaps TRBD1 as D (5 bases). CDR3 size: 14 residues. Germline CDR1 and CDR2: GTSNPN and SVGIG (reference sequence). Trimming left V 4 bases short and J 5 bases short, with 14 bases between. The CDR3: CAWMSQGLTGELFF. CDR3 sequence (DNA): TGTGCCTGGATGAGTCAGGGTTTGACCGGGGAGCTGTTTTTT.

The chain carries TRBV7-9 and TRBJ2-5, with a weak D call TRBD2 (5 bases). V lost 5 bases and J lost 1, with 8 bases in between. This CDR3 contains 13 residues. The germline CDR1 and CDR2 sequences are SEHNR and FQNEAQ (reference sequence). CDR3 sequence: CASSASSQETQYF. CDR3 in DNA: TGTGCCAGCAGCGCTAGCAGCCAAGAGACCCAGTACTTC. Full variable domain (outside the CDR3, taken from reference TRBV7-9 and TRBJ2-5): DTGVSQNPRHKITKRGQNVTFRCDPISEHNRLYWYRQTLGQGPEFLTYFQNEAQLEKSRLLSDRFSAERPKGSFSTLEIQRTEQGDSAMYLCASSASSQETQYFGPGTRLLVL.

V and J are TRBV28 and TRBJ1-2; TRBD1 matches 9 bases. The CDR3 contains 15 residues. The germline V gene encodes CDR1 MDHEN and CDR2 SYDVKM. V lost 6 bases to trimming and J lost 4 bases; unmatched junction nucleotides: 9. CDR3 loop: CASRPPQGAGYGYTF. In DNA form, the CDR3 reads TGTGCCAGCAGACCACCACAGGGGGCCGGCTATGGCTACACCTTC.

The chain combines TRBV30 with TRBJ2-3; the D is unclear. Per the germline V gene, CDR1 is GTSNPN and CDR2 is SVGIG (reference sequence). V lost 0 bases, J lost 2 bases, and 6 bases lay in between. This CDR3 is 13 amino acids long. This chain's CDR3 is CAWSVGNTDTQYF. The CDR3 DNA reads as TGTGCCTGGAGTGTTGGTAACACAGATACGCAGTATTTT.

The chain joins TRBV9 to TRBJ2-7, with D possibly TRBD1 on 5 matching bases. Trimming removed 7 bases at V and 0 bases at J, with 20 bases between. This CDR3 spans 16 amino acids. The germline V gene encodes CDR1 SGDLS and CDR2 YYNGEE. In nucleotides, the CDR3 is TGTGCCAGCGGTGGGGCGCGGAGCTCGAGCTCCTACGAGCAGTACTTC. This codes for CASGGARSSSSYEQYF.

This sequence joins TRBV5-1 and TRBJ2-2; 9 nucleotides line up with TRBD1. Germline V CDR1 and CDR2: SGHRS, YFSETQ. The CDR3 consists of 15 residues. The J segment lost 7 bases and the V segment lost 5 bases, leaving 9 bases of the junction unmatched. The CDR3 sequence is CASSPGTGTGGELFF. The CDR3 DNA reads as TGCGCCAGCAGTCCCGGGACAGGGACGGGCGGGGAGCTGTTTTTT.

The chain employs TRBV5-4 and TRBJ1-1; TRBD1 aligns across 7 bases. V gave up 4 bases and J gave up 6 bases; unmatched junction bases: 9. The CDR3 is made up of 14 amino acids. Per the germline V gene, CDR1 is SGHNT and CDR2 is YYREEE (reference sequence). The CDR3 DNA is TGTGCCAGCAGCCGTGGACAGGTCGCGCCTGAAGCTTTCTTT. Its translation: CASSRGQVAPEAFF.

This rearrangement joins TRBV9 to TRBJ1-1, with TRBD1 matching 7 bases. This CDR3 is 14 amino acids long. Germline V lookup: CDR1 SGDLS, CDR2 YYNGEE. The J segment lost 1 base and the V segment lost 2 bases, leaving 2 bases of the junction unmatched. The CDR3 sequence is CASSVTGTNTEAFF. The CDR3 DNA sequence: TGTGCCAGCAGCGTGACAGGGACGAACACTGAAGCTTTCTTT.

The chain links TRBV28 to TRBJ2-2; no definite D call. V was trimmed by 7 bases and J by 3 bases, leaving 12 bases between them. The CDR3 runs to 14 residues. In germline, CDR1 is MDHEN, CDR2 SYDVKM. The CDR3 DNA is TGTGCCAGCATTCCCAGGCCCTACACCGGGGAGCTGTTTTTT. Translated: CASIPRPYTGELFF.

On this clone: This sample includes further DNA sequences coding for the same CDR3. The chain is built from TRBV18 and TRBJ1-1; D is undetermined. V was pared by 2 bases and J by 0 bases, with 7 bases between. CDR1 is KGHSH, CDR2 LQKENI, per germline. The CDR3 is made up of 14 amino acids. The CDR3 nucleotides are TGTGCCAGCTCACCAAGACGGATGAACACTGAAGCTTTCTTT. Translating it yields CASSPRRMNTEAFF.

This chain connects TRBV18 to TRBJ2-7, with TRBD2 matching over 7 bases. CDR1 and CDR2 from the germline V gene are KGHSH and LQKENI. V was clipped by 4 bases and J by 2 bases; unmatched bases: 11. The CDR3 totals 16 residues. CDR3 DNA sequence: TGTGCCAGCTCACTCTCCCAGCGGGGAGGGGCCTACGAGCAGTACTTC. Amino acid sequence: CASSLSQRGGAYEQYF. Full variable domain (rest looked up from reference TRBV18 and TRBJ2-7): NAGVMQNPRHLVRRRGQEARLRCSPMKGHSHVYWYRQLPEEGLKFMVYLQKENIIDESGMPKERFSAEFPKEGPSILRIQQVVRGDSAAYFCASSLSQRGGAYEQYFGPGTRLTVT.

This clone was counted a single time. This chain connects TRBV21-1 to TRBJ1-1. TRBV21-1 corresponds to a pseudogene. This CDR3 has 14 amino acids. The CDR3 spells CASTSGGRYTEAFF. In DNA, the CDR3 is TGTGCCAGCACATCCGGGGGGCGGTACACTGAAGCTTTCTTT.

This chain connects TRBV2 to TRBJ2-1; 9 bases line up with TRBD2. Germline V gene lookup returns CDR1 SNHLY and CDR2 FYNNEI. V lost 1 base to trimming and J lost 4 bases; unmatched junction nucleotides: 2. The CDR3 has 15 residues. The CDR3 here is CASSEGTSVYNEQFF. DNA of the CDR3: TGTGCCAGCAGTGAAGGGACTAGCGTATACAATGAGCAGTTCTTC.

This chain links TRBV18 with TRBJ2-3, with 11 bases that match TRBD2. The CDR3 has 19 amino acids. Germline V gene lookup returns CDR1 KGHSH and CDR2 LQKENI. After removal of 1 base from V and 0 bases from J, the junction contained 9 bases not matched to a gene. CDR3 loop: CASSPLDGLAGGSTDTQYF. The CDR3 DNA follows: TGTGCCAGCTCACCACTCGATGGATTAGCGGGAGGGAGCACAGATACGCAGTATTTT.

The rearrangement uses TRBV5-5 and TRBJ1-1, with D unclear. The CDR3 has 14 residues. Germline CDR1 is SGHKS and CDR2 is YYEKEE (reference sequence). Trimming removed 1 base from V and 2 bases from J, with 9 bases in between. The CDR3 sequence: CASSLFHSNTEAFF. CDR3 nucleotides: TGTGCCAGCAGCTTGTTTCACAGTAACACTGAAGCTTTCTTT.

The rearrangement joins TRBV6-6 to TRBJ2-7; D is possibly TRBD2 (6 bases). The CDR3 runs to 15 residues. Germline-derived CDR1 and CDR2 are MNHNY and SVGAGI (reference sequence). V was trimmed by 6 bases and J by 2 bases, leaving 17 bases between them. The CDR3: CASSVISGAAYEQYF. The CDR3 nucleotides read TGTGCCAGCAGCGTTATTAGCGGAGCGGCCTACGAGCAGTACTTC.

V usage is TRBV28 and J usage is TRBJ2-6, with D hard to call. The CDR3 sequence is 12 residues long. Germline assignment: CDR1 MDHEN and CDR2 SYDVKM. V was clipped by 7 bases and J by 4 bases, with 5 bases between them. In nucleotides, the CDR3 is TGTGCCAGCACCTCCGGGGCCAACGTCCTGACTTTC. This codes for CASTSGANVLTF.

The chain has TRBV5-1 and TRBJ2-1; maybe TRBD1 (6 bases). Trimming cost V 6 bases and J 8 bases, with 15 bases left between them. The CDR3 totals 13 residues. From germline, CDR1 is SGHRS and CDR2 YFSETQ. The CDR3 DNA is TGCGCCAGCACTCAGGACAGCGAGGATGAGCAGTTCTTC. Translation: CASTQDSEDEQFF.

V gene TRBV9 combines with J gene TRBJ2-3; D remains unclear. CDR1 SGDLS and CDR2 YYNGEE come from the germline V gene. The CDR3 is 14 amino acids. The V end was cut by 0 bases, the J end by 3 bases, with 8 bases between. Written as DNA, the CDR3 is TGTGCCAGCAGCGTAGGGGCAGAGACAGATACGCAGTATTTT. This encodes CASSVGAETDTQYF.

The V gene is TRBV18, the J gene TRBJ2-6, with D possibly matching TRBD1 (7 bases). Trimming left V 2 bases short and J 4 bases short, with 18 bases between. This CDR3 spans 18 amino acids. The germline V gene has CDR1 KGHSH and CDR2 LQKENI. The CDR3 coding sequence is TGTGCCAGCTCACCAACAGGGGTGGGGGGCTCCGGGGCCAACGTCCTGACTTTC. Translation: CASSPTGVGGSGANVLTF.

V usage is TRBV28 and J usage is TRBJ1-5; D unresolved. Between the trimmed V and J ends, which lost 0 bases and 4 bases, there was a span of 4 bases. The germline CDR1 and CDR2 sequences are MDHEN and SYDVKM. The CDR3 extends over 13 amino acids. CDR3 protein: CASSLWGNQPQHF. The CDR3 coding sequence is TGTGCCAGCAGTTTATGGGGAAATCAGCCCCAGCATTTT.

The chain uses TRBV5-1 and TRBJ2-2, with TRBD1 matching over 7 bases. The CDR3 extends over 13 amino acids. Germline V gives CDR1 SGHRS, CDR2 YFSETQ. Trimming took 8 bases from V and 1 from J; bases not matched to a gene: 2. DNA of the CDR3: TGCGCCAGGCAGGGGGAGAACACCGGGGAGCTGTTTTTT. Its protein product is CARQGENTGELFF.

As regards this clone: The same CDR3 is also encoded by other DNA sequences in this sample. This chain links TRBV5-1 with TRBJ2-5, with D perhaps TRBD1 or TRBD2 (5 bases each). Germline CDR1 SGHRS, CDR2 YFSETQ. The V gene lost 1 base and the J gene lost 4 bases, with 8 bases spanning the gap. The CDR3 runs 13 residues. Here the CDR3 DNA reads TGCGCCAGCAGCTTGTCGGGGCTAGAGACCCAGTACTTC. Residues: CASSLSGLETQYF.

V usage is TRBV19 and J usage is TRBJ1-1, with D perhaps matching TRBD1 (6 bases). V was trimmed by 8 bases and J by 7 bases, leaving 14 bases between them. Per the germline V gene, CDR1 is LNHDA and CDR2 is SQIVND (reference sequence). This CDR3 is built from 12 residues. CDR3: CASGQQGGEAFF. DNA for the CDR3: TGTGCCAGTGGACAACAGGGTGGTGAAGCTTTCTTT.

CDR3 protein: CASSLLLNYEQYF. For the CDR3, the DNA is TGTGCCAGCAGCTTGCTCCTAAACTACGAGCAGTACTTC. This chain links TRBV5-5 with TRBJ2-7, with D unresolved. V was cut by 1 base and J by 3 bases, with 8 bases left in between. Germline CDR1 reads SGHKS; CDR2 reads YYEKEE (reference sequence). This CDR3 contains 13 residues.

V and J are TRBV9 and TRBJ2-1; 12 nucleotides align to TRBD2. Germline CDR1 SGDLS, CDR2 YYNGEE. Trimming removed 0 bases from V and 7 bases from J; junction bases left unmatched: 8. There are 17 residues in the CDR3. The CDR3 DNA sequence: TGTGCCAGCAGCGTAGCCACTAGCGGGAGGATCTTAAATGAGCAGTTCTTC. Translating gives CASSVATSGRILNEQFF.

In its sample, this clone was seen once. The genes are TRBV5-1 and TRBJ2-7; 8 bases align to TRBD1. The CDR3 spans 16 residues. Germline CDR1 reads SGHRS; CDR2 reads YFSETQ. V shed 0 bases, J shed 7 bases, and the junction held 12 bases outside the gene matches. The CDR3 is CASSLAFGTGIREQYF. CDR3 sequence (DNA): TGCGCCAGCAGCTTGGCCTTCGGGACAGGCATACGGGAGCAGTACTTC.

The V and J genes are TRBV28 and TRBJ2-3; D not certain. The germline V gene encodes CDR1 MDHEN and CDR2 SYDVKM. The germline V and J ends were trimmed by 2 bases and 3 bases, with 9 bases remaining between them. The CDR3 covers 14 residues. The DNA for the CDR3 is TGTGCCAGCAGTTTAGGTACCCAAACAGATACGCAGTATTTT. Its protein product is CASSLGTQTDTQYF.

This clone was detected only once. The chain combines TRBV9 with TRBJ1-4; tentative D call: TRBD1 (5 bases). The CDR3 is made up of 14 amino acids. Germline V lookup: CDR1 SGDLS, CDR2 YYNGEE. Trimming left V 4 bases short and J 5 bases short, with 12 bases between. CDR3 in DNA: TGTGCCAGCAGCCCCGGGGCTCGAAATGAAAAACTGTTTTTT. Translating it yields CASSPGARNEKLFF.

The chain employs TRBV6-5 and TRBJ2-1; 13 positions agree with TRBD2. The germline V gene has CDR1 MNHEY and CDR2 SVGAGI. Unmatched junction bases numbered 4, after V lost 6 bases and J lost 5 bases. This CDR3 is 15 amino acids long. CDR3 in DNA: TGTGCCAGCAGCAAAACTAGCGGGAGGGACAATGAGCAGTTCTTC. It translates to CASSKTSGRDNEQFF.